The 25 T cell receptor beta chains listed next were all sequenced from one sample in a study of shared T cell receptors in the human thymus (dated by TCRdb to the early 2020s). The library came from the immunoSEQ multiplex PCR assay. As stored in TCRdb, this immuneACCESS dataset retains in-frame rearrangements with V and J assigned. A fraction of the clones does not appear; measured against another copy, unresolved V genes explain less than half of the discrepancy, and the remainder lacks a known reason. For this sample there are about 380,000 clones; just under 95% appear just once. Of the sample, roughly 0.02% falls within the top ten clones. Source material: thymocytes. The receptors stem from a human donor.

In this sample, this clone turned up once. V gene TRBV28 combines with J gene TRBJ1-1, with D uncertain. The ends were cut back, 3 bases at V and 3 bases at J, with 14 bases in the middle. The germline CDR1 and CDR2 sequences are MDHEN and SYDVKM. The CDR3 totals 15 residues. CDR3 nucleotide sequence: TGTGCCAGCAGTTTTTTGTGGGGTAGAGACACTGAAGCTTTCTTT. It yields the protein CASSFLWGRDTEAFF.

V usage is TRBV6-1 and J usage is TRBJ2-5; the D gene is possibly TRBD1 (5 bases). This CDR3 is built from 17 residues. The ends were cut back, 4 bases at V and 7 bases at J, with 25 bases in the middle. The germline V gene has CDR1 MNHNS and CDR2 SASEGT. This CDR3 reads CASSVRFRRTPNVTQYF. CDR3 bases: TGTGCCAGCAGTGTTAGATTTAGAAGGACACCGAACGTGACCCAGTACTTC.

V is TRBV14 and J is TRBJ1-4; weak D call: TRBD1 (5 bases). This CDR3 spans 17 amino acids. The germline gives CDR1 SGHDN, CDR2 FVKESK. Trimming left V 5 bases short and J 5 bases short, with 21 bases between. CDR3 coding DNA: TGTGCCAGCAGCACCCGGGTCGGGGACGGCGTAAATGAAAAACTGTTTTTT. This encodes CASSTRVGDGVNEKLFF.

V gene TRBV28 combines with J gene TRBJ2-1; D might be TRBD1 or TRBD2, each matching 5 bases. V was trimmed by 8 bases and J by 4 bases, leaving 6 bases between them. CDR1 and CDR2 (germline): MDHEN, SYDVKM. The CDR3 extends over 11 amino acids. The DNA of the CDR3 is TGTGCCAGCTGGGGGTACAATGAGCAGTTCTTC. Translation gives CASWGYNEQFF. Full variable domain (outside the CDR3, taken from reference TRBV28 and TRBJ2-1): DVKVTQSSRYLVKRTGEKVFLECVQDMDHENMFWYRQDPGLGLRLIYFSYDVKMKEKGDIPEGYSVSREKKERFSLILESASTNQTSMYLCASWGYNEQFFGPGTRLTVL.

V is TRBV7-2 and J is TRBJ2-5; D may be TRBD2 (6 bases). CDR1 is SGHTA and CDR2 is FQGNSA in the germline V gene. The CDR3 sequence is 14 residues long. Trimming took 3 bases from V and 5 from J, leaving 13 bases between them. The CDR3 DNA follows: TGTGCCAGCAGCTTGAACGGGAGAGGCGAGACCCAGTACTTC. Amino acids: CASSLNGRGETQYF.

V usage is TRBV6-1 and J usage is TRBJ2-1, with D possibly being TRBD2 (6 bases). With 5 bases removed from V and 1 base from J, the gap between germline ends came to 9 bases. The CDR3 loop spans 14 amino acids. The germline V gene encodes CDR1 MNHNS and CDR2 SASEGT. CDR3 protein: CASSKRVSYNEQFF. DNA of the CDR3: TGTGCCAGCAGTAAGCGGGTTTCCTACAATGAGCAGTTCTTC.

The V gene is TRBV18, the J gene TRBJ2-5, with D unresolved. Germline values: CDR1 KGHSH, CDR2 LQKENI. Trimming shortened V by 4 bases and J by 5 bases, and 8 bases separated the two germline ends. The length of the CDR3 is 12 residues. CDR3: CASSLDGETQYF. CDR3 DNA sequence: TGTGCCAGCTCACTTGACGGGGAGACCCAGTACTTC.

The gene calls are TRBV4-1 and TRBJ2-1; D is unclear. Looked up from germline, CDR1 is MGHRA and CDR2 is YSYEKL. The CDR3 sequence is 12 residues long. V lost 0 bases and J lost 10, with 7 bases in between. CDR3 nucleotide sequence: TGCGCCAGCAGCCAAGATATACGGGAGCAGTTCTTC. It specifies CASSQDIREQFF.

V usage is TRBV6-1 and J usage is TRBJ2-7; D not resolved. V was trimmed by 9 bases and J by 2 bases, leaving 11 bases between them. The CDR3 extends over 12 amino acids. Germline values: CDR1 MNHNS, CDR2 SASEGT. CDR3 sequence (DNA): TGTGCCAGTCAAACAGTCGCCTACGAGCAGTACTTC. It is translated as CASQTVAYEQYF.

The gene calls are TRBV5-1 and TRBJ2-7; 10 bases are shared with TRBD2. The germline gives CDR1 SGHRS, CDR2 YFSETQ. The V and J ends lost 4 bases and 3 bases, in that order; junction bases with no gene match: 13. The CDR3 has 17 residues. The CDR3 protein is CASSLSPLAGESYEQYF. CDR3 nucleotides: TGCGCCAGCAGCCTCTCACCCCTAGCGGGAGAGAGCTACGAGCAGTACTTC.

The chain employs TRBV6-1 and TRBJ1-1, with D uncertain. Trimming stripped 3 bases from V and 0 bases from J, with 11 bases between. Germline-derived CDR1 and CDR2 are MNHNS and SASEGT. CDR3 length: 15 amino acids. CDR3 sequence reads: CASSDGPAMNTEAFF. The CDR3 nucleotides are TGTGCCAGCAGTGATGGCCCCGCCATGAACACTGAAGCTTTCTTT.

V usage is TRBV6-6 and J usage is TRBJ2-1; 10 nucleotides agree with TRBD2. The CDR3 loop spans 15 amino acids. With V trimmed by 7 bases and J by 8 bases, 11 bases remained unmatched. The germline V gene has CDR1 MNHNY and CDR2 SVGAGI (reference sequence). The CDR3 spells CASKQAGGPRDEQFF. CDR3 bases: TGTGCCAGCAAGCAAGCGGGAGGGCCGAGGGATGAGCAGTTCTTC.

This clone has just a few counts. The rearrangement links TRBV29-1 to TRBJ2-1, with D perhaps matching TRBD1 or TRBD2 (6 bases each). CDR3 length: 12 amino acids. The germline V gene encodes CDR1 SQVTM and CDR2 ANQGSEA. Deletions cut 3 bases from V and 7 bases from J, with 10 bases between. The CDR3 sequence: CSVDRGGNEQFF. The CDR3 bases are TGCAGCGTTGACAGGGGAGGTAATGAGCAGTTCTTC.

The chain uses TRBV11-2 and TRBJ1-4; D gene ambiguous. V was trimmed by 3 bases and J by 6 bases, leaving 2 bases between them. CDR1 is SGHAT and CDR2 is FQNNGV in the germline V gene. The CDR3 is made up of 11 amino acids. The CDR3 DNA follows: TGTGCCAGCAGCTTTGATGAAAAACTGTTTTTT. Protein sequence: CASSFDEKLFF.

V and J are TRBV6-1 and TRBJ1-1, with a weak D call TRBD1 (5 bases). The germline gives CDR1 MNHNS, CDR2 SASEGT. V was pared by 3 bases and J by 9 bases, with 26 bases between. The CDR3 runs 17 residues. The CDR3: CASSDADKRWDPPQAFF. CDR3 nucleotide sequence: TGTGCCAGCAGTGATGCGGACAAGCGGTGGGACCCCCCCCAAGCTTTCTTT.

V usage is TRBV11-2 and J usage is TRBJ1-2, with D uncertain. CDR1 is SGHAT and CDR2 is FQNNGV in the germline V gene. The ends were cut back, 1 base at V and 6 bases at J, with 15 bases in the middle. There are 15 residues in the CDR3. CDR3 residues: CASSLVAGITDGYTF. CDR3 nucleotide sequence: TGTGCCAGCAGCTTAGTAGCAGGCATCACGGATGGCTACACCTTC.

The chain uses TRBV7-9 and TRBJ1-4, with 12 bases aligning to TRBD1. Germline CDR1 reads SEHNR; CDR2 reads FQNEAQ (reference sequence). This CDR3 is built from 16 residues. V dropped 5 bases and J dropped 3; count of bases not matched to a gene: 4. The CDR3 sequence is CASSPGQGAANEKLFF. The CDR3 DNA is TGTGCCAGCAGCCCGGGACAGGGGGCAGCTAATGAAAAACTGTTTTTT.

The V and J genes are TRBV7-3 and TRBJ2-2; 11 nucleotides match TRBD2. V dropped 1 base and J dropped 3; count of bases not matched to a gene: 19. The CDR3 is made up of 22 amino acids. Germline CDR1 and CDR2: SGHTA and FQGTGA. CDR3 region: CASSLKPPTSGRGRGYTGELFF. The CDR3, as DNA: TGTGCCAGCAGCTTAAAACCCCCTACTAGCGGGAGAGGAAGGGGGTACACCGGGGAGCTGTTTTTT.

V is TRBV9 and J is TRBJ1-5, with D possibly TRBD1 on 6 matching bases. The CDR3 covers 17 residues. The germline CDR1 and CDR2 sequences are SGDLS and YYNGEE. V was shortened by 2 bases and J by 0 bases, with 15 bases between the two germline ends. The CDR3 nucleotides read TGTGCCAGCAGCGTGGGAACAGGGCTTCTTAGCAATCAGCCCCAGCATTTT. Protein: CASSVGTGLLSNQPQHF. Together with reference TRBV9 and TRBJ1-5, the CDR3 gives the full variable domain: DSGVTQTPKHLITATGQRVTLRCSPRSGDLSVYWYQQSLDQGLQFLIQYYNGEERAKGNILERFSAQQFPDLHSELNLSSLELGDSALYFCASSVGTGLLSNQPQHFGDGTRLSIL.

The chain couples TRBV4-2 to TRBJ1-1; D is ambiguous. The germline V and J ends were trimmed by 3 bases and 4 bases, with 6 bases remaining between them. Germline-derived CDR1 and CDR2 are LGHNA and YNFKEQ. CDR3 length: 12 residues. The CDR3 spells CASSHRFTEAFF. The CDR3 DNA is TGTGCCAGCAGCCACAGGTTCACTGAAGCTTTCTTT.

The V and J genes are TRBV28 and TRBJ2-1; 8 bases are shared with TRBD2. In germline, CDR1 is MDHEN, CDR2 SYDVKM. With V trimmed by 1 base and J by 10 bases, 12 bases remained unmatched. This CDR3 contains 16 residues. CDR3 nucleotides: TGTGCCAGCAGTTTATACTCGGGACTAGTGATCATCGAGCAGTTCTTC. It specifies CASSLYSGLVIIEQFF.

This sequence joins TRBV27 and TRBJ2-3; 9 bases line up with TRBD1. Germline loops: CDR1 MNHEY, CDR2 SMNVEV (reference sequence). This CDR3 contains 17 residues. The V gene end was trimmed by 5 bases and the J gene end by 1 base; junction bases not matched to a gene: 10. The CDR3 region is CASSLTPTGGGTDTQYF. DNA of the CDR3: TGTGCCAGCAGTCTAACCCCCACAGGGGGCGGCACAGATACGCAGTATTTT.

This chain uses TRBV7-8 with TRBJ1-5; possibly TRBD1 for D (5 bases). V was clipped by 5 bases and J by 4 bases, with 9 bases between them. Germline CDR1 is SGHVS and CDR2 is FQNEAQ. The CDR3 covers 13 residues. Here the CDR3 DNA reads TGTGCCAGCAGCACGGACACGAATCAGCCCCAGCATTTT. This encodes CASSTDTNQPQHF.

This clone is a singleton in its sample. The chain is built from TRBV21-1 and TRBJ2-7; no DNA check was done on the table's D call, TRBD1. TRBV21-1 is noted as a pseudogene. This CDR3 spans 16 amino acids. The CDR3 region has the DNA TGTGCCAGCAGCACGTGCCGGGACAGTGGGACCTTCGAGCAGTACTTC. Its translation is CASSTCRDSGTFEQYF.

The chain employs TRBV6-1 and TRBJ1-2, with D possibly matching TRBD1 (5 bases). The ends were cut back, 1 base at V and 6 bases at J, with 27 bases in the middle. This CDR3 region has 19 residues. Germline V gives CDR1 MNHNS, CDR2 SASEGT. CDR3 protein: CASSEGDQRGGLGSDGYTF. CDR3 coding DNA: TGTGCCAGCAGTGAAGGAGACCAAAGGGGAGGTCTAGGATCTGATGGCTACACCTTC.